The clone carrying this T cell receptor (beta chain) was seen at least ten times. The CDR3 totals 16 residues. V dropped 4 bases and J dropped 7; count of bases not matched to a gene: 11. In germline, CDR1 is SGHAT, CDR2 FQNNGV. The entry originates in a study of early T cells in non-severe SARS-CoV-2 infection. TCRdb processed the 5' RACE reads anew with MiXCR; each CDR3 protein has one entry. The data hold 30,000 or so distinct CDR3 sequences, with approximately 5.6% observed a single time. What was sequenced was whole blood. This clonotype originated in an adult who was a healthcare worker with PCR-confirmed SARS-CoV-2 infection or an uninfected control (not recorded which). The chain uses TRBV11-2 and TRBJ2-1, with TRBD2 identical over 9 bases. The CDR3 here is CASSSPSSGIGNEQFF. The CDR3 coding sequence is TGTGCCAGCAGCTCCCCCTCTAGCGGGATAGGAAATGAGCAGTTCTTC.